This T cell receptor beta chain originates from a study of shared clonotypes between healthy human individuals. Sequencing was performed with immunoSEQ multiplex PCR; in TCRdb, only in-frame clones are kept and a portion is missing. The sample has about 2.1 million clones; about 93% are singletons. CD45RO-negative CD8 cells positively selected for CCR7 made up the naive population, which excluded terminally differentiated effector memory CD45RA+ cells. This clonotype was obtained from a man aged 18 to 29 in good health. Some clones in this sample may be carry-over from other donors' samples. The sample consisted of naive CD8+ T cells from PBMCs.

CDR3 DNA: TGTGCCAGCAGCAAAGCAGGCGGGGAAATCTACGAGCAGTACTTC. This encodes CASSKAGGEIYEQYF. The chain recombines TRBV21-1 with TRBJ2-7; the DNA was not used to check the table's D call, TRBD2. TRBV21-1 has pseudogene status. The CDR3 has 15 residues.